This T cell receptor (beta chain) was documented in a study of T-cell memory formation after mild COVID-19. Study overall: The TCR clusters were mostly specific to one donor. Overall study findings and caveats: Pre-infection memory already had some responding clones, implying cross-reactive memory joined. The CD4+ clones that contracted clustered mainly within CM and EM, and the CD8+ clones concentrated in EMRA.

Germline CDR1 reads LNHNV; CDR2 reads YYDKDF (reference sequence). The V segment lost 1 base and the J segment 4 bases; nucleotides outside the gene matches: 5. This CDR3 spans 16 amino acids. TCRdb redid the calling of the 5' RACE reads with MiXCR, one entry per CDR3 protein. The sample includes 450,000 or so distinct CDR3 sequences, 20% of them seen just once. A word on this clonotype: What it recognizes is unknown.

The specimen sequenced was PBMCs or a T cell subset sorted from them (not recorded which). This TCR was recovered from an adult woman who had mild COVID-19 (a few samples of this study predate the infection). Cell type and time point are not known. This rearrangement joins TRBV15 to TRBJ2-2, with 8 bases matching TRBD1. CDR3 nucleotides: TGTGCCACCAGCAGAGGACAGGGGTATGGCACCGGGGAGCTGTTTTTT. Translation: CATSRGQGYGTGELFF.